This TCR beta chain was captured in a study of response to subunit inactivated influenza vaccine. Germline-derived CDR1 and CDR2 are SGHRS and YFSETQ. The length of the CDR3 is 15 residues. The ends lost 0 bases at V and 3 bases at J; junction bases unmatched: 5. Using its own MiXCR run on the RT-PCR reads, TCRdb lists one record per CDR3 protein. The sample lists hundreds of thousands of distinct CDR3 sequences; over 9.5% were seen once. In this sample, this clonotype turned up a few times. The sample here was PBMCs from blood, taken on the day of vaccination. The rearrangement links TRBV5-1 to TRBJ2-7; 8 positions match TRBD2. The sequence derives from a man aged 50 to 60 who received an inactivated influenza vaccine. The CDR3 region is CASSLATGRVYEQYF. CDR3 sequence (DNA): TGCGCCAGCAGCTTGGCAACCGGGAGGGTCTACGAGCAGTACTTC. Supplemented by reference TRBV5-1 and TRBJ2-7, the full variable domain reads KAGVTQTPRYLIKTRGQQVTLSCSPISGHRSVSWYQQTPGQGLQFLFEYFSETQRNKGNFPGRFSGRQFSNSRSEMNVSTLELGDSALYLCASSLATGRVYEQYFGPGTRLTVT.